These 4 T cell receptor beta chains were all obtained from the same sample, sequenced in a study of blood T cell repertoires in COVID-19. Sequencing was performed with immunoSEQ multiplex PCR; in TCRdb, only in-frame clones are kept and a portion is missing. The sample has over 200,000 clones; approximately 83% are singletons. Sequencing used peripheral blood. Receptors originate from a man aged 45-65 years with active or convalescent COVID-19.

The V call is TRBV2, the J call TRBJ1-6, with D perhaps TRBD1 (5 bases). There are 17 residues in the CDR3. Germline loops: CDR1 SNHLY, CDR2 FYNNEI. The germline V and J ends were trimmed by 6 bases and 0 bases, with 15 bases remaining between them. The CDR3 DNA reads TGTGCCAGCAGGCCCGGGGACTCCATCTCCTATAATTCACCCCTCCACTTT. Amino acids: CASRPGDSISYNSPLHF.

This clone was counted a few times. J is TRBJ1-6 and V is TRBV6-5; D unresolved. CDR1 and CDR2 (germline): MNHEY, SVGAGI. Between the trimmed V and J ends, which lost 8 bases and 7 bases, there was a span of 18 bases. The CDR3 sequence is 15 residues long. The CDR3 nucleotides are TGTGCCAGCCGGGTTTCGCGCGCGGGGAATTCACCCCTCCACTTT. This gives the protein CASRVSRAGNSPLHF.

The CDR3 region has the DNA TGTGCCAGCAGCTTGGCGGGGGTTTCTGAAGCTTTCTTT. Translating gives CASSLAGVSEAFF. V usage is TRBV5-6 and J usage is TRBJ1-1; D might be TRBD1 (5 bases). Germline V gene sequence: CDR1 SGHDT, CDR2 YYEEEE. This CDR3 comprises 13 residues. The V gene lost 0 bases and the J gene lost 6 bases, with 9 bases spanning the gap.

The V gene is TRBV3-1 (or the pseudogene TRBV3-2), the J gene TRBJ1-4, with a tentative D call TRBD1 (6 bases). The V gene lost 0 bases and the J gene lost 8 bases, with 16 bases spanning the gap. The CDR3 contains 16 residues. Germline-derived CDR1 and CDR2 are LGHDT and YNNKEL (reference sequence). CDR3 region: CASSQDARGAREKLFF. Written as DNA, the CDR3 is TGTGCCAGCAGCCAAGATGCACGGGGGGCGAGGGAAAAACTGTTTTTT.